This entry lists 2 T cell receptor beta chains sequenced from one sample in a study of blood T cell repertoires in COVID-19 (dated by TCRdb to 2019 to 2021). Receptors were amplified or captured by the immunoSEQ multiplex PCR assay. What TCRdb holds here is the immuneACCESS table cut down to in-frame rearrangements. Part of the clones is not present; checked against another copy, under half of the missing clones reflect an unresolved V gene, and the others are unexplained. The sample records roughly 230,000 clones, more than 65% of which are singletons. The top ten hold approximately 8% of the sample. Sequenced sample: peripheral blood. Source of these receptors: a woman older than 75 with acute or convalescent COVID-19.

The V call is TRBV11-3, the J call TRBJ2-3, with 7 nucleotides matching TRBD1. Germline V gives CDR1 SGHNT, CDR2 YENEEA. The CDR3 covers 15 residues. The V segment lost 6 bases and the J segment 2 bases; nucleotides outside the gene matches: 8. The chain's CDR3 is CASRAGTGVTDTQYF. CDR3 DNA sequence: TGTGCCAGCAGGGCCGGTACAGGGGTCACAGATACGCAGTATTTT. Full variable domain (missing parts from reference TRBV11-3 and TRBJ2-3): EAGVVQSPRYKIIEKKQPVAFWCNPISGHNTLYWYLQNLGQGPELLIRYENEEAVDDSQLPKDRFSAERLKGVDSTLKIQPAELGDSAVYLCASRAGTGVTDTQYFGPGTRLTVL.

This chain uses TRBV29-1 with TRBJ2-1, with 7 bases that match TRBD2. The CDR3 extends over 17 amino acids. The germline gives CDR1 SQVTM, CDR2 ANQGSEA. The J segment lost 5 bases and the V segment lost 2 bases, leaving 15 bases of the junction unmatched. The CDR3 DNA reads TGCAGCGTTGAACCCTGGACCCGCGGGAGTTTTGACAATGAGCAGTTCTTC. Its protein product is CSVEPWTRGSFDNEQFF.